The next 16 T cell receptor beta chains were all read from a single sample in a study of blood T cell repertoires in COVID-19. This table comes from immunoSEQ multiplex PCR, and its TCRdb copy is limited to in-frame clones, with some not included. The data show roughly 250,000 clones, 75% to 90% seen once. Sample: peripheral blood. All receptors derive from a woman aged 40-49 years with acute or convalescent COVID-19.

As DNA, the CDR3 is TGTGCCACCAGCAAACCCCAGGGGGTCCTTAGTGGCTACACCTTC. Residues: CATSKPQGVLSGYTF. The chain is built from TRBV15 and TRBJ1-2, with 7 nucleotides matching TRBD1. After removal of 4 bases from V and 7 bases from J, the junction contained 12 bases not matched to a gene. CDR3 length equals 15 residues. Germline V gene lookup returns CDR1 LNHNV and CDR2 YYDKDF (reference sequence).

V and J are TRBV5-4 and TRBJ2-3; the match to TRBD2 covers 8 bases. Germline V gene lookup returns CDR1 SGHNT and CDR2 YYREEE (reference sequence). J gave up 5 bases and V 4 bases, and 12 bases lay outside the gene matches. This CDR3 is built from 16 residues. CDR3 coding DNA: TGTGCCAGCAGCCACGGGGGGGCCAGGTTCGGAGATACGCAGTATTTT. It is translated as CASSHGGARFGDTQYF.

This chain joins TRBV2 and TRBJ1-3; D gene uncertain. Trimming pared 1 base from V and 0 bases from J, leaving 4 bases between. CDR3 size: 14 residues. CDR1 is SNHLY, CDR2 FYNNEI, per germline. CDR3 sequence: CASSEGLSGNTIYF. The CDR3 region has the DNA TGTGCCAGCAGTGAAGGGCTCTCTGGAAACACCATATATTTT.

This chain connects TRBV7-6 to TRBJ1-4; 9 bases fit TRBD1. Germline V gives CDR1 SGHVS, CDR2 FNYEAQ. This CDR3 has 14 residues. V gave up 5 bases and J gave up 4 bases; unmatched junction bases: 2. The CDR3 DNA reads as TGTGCCAGCAGCAGGGGACAGGGTAATGAAAAACTGTTTTTT. This codes for CASSRGQGNEKLFF.

This chain uses TRBV4-1 with TRBJ2-3; possibly TRBD1 for D (5 bases). The germline V gene encodes CDR1 MGHRA and CDR2 YSYEKL. V gave up 6 bases and J gave up 2 bases, with 21 bases separating them. The CDR3 sequence is 17 residues long. CDR3 bases: TGCGCCAGCAGTCCCGTAGGTCCCAGGGTAGTCACAGATACGCAGTATTTT. It is translated as CASSPVGPRVVTDTQYF.

The rearrangement links TRBV6-6 to TRBJ1-5, with TRBD1 identical over 9 bases. Germline V lookup: CDR1 MNHNY, CDR2 SVGAGI (reference sequence). The CDR3 is 16 residues long. J lost 0 bases, V lost 6 bases, and 6 bases had no gene match. CDR3 amino acids: CASRGTGSDSNQPQHF. In DNA, the CDR3 is TGTGCCAGCAGGGGGACAGGGAGTGATAGCAATCAGCCCCAGCATTTT.

CDR3 sequence reads: CASSFFLGQGSASNQPQHF. In DNA, the CDR3 is TGTGCCAGCAGTTTCTTCTTGGGACAGGGATCCGCCAGCAATCAGCCCCAGCATTTT. The chain couples TRBV6-2 or TRBV6-3 to TRBJ1-5; 9 positions match TRBD1. Unmatched junction bases numbered 14, after V lost 4 bases and J lost 1 base. Germline V gene data show CDR1 as MNHEY and CDR2 as SVGEGT. The CDR3 spans 19 residues.

The sample holds one count of this clone. This chain links TRBV6-5 with TRBJ1-1; D is undetermined. Germline values: CDR1 MNHEY, CDR2 SVGAGI. The CDR3 runs to 14 residues. V shed 2 bases and J shed 6 bases, with 13 bases lying between them. For the CDR3, the DNA is TGTGCCAGCAGTTACCTAGGCCCGAAGGCTGAAGCTTTCTTT. Its protein is CASSYLGPKAEAFF.

The chain has TRBV29-1 and TRBJ1-1; TRBD1 is a possible D gene (6 bases). This CDR3 contains 12 residues. Per germline, CDR1 SQVTM and CDR2 ANQGSEA. The V and J ends lost 7 bases and 3 bases respectively, with 12 bases between them. CDR3 residues: CSATSGDTEAFF. DNA for the CDR3: TGCAGCGCCACGTCAGGGGACACTGAAGCTTTCTTT.

The chain recombines TRBV10-1 with TRBJ1-2; D gene unclear. The CDR3 runs 9 residues. The germline gives CDR1 WNHNN, CDR2 SYGVQD (reference sequence). The CDR3 nucleotides are TGCCCACAGAGACCTGGCTACACCTTC. Translation: CPQRPGYTF.

The rearrangement joins TRBV6-6 to TRBJ2-3; 8 bases line up with TRBD1. This CDR3 is built from 13 residues. Germline values: CDR1 MNHNY, CDR2 SVGAGI (reference sequence). Losses at the gene ends were 10 bases for V and 0 bases for J; bases not matched to a gene: 3. CDR3 coding DNA: TGTGCCACTGACAGGGGTAGCACAGATACGCAGTATTTT. Amino acid sequence: CATDRGSTDTQYF.

The chain joins TRBV7-9 to TRBJ1-1, with D unresolved. Trimming left V 2 bases short and J 3 bases short, with 16 bases between. The CDR3 is made up of 16 amino acids. Per the germline V gene, CDR1 is SEHNR and CDR2 is FQNEAQ (reference sequence). The CDR3 region is CASSLSVSGRDTEAFF. The CDR3 DNA sequence: TGTGCCAGCAGCTTAAGCGTTTCCGGGAGGGACACTGAAGCTTTCTTT.

This chain joins TRBV20-1 and TRBJ2-3; maybe TRBD2 (5 bases). V was clipped by 5 bases and J by 10 bases, with 13 bases between them. In germline, CDR1 is DFQATT, CDR2 SNEGSKA (reference sequence). The CDR3 covers 11 residues. The chain's CDR3 is CSAVIASAQYF. The CDR3 coding sequence is TGCAGTGCTGTAATAGCGAGTGCGCAGTATTTT.

J is TRBJ2-3 and V is TRBV10-2; possibly TRBD1 for D (7 bases). V lost 6 bases, J lost 7 bases, and 11 bases lay in between. Germline loops: CDR1 WSHSY, CDR2 SAAADI. This CDR3 is built from 12 residues. CDR3 DNA: TGCGCCAGCAGAGCAGGGGGGTATACGCAGTATTTT. It specifies CASRAGGYTQYF.

This chain connects TRBV6-2 or TRBV6-3 to TRBJ1-1; no firm D call. The CDR3 consists of 14 residues. CDR1 is MNHEY, CDR2 SVGEGT, per germline. The V gene lost 2 bases and the J gene lost 6 bases, with 13 bases spanning the gap. CDR3 amino acids: CASSYDNSFAEAFF. CDR3 DNA sequence: TGTGCCAGCAGTTACGATAACAGTTTTGCTGAAGCTTTCTTT.

The chain joins TRBV19 to TRBJ1-1; TRBD1 matches 9 bases. Germline CDR1 and CDR2: LNHDA and SQIVND (reference sequence). This CDR3 has 14 residues. Trimming took 5 bases from V and 4 from J; bases not matched to a gene: 5. DNA for the CDR3: TGTGCCAGTAGTCACAGGGGGCTTGGCACTGAAGCTTTCTTT. It yields the protein CASSHRGLGTEAFF.